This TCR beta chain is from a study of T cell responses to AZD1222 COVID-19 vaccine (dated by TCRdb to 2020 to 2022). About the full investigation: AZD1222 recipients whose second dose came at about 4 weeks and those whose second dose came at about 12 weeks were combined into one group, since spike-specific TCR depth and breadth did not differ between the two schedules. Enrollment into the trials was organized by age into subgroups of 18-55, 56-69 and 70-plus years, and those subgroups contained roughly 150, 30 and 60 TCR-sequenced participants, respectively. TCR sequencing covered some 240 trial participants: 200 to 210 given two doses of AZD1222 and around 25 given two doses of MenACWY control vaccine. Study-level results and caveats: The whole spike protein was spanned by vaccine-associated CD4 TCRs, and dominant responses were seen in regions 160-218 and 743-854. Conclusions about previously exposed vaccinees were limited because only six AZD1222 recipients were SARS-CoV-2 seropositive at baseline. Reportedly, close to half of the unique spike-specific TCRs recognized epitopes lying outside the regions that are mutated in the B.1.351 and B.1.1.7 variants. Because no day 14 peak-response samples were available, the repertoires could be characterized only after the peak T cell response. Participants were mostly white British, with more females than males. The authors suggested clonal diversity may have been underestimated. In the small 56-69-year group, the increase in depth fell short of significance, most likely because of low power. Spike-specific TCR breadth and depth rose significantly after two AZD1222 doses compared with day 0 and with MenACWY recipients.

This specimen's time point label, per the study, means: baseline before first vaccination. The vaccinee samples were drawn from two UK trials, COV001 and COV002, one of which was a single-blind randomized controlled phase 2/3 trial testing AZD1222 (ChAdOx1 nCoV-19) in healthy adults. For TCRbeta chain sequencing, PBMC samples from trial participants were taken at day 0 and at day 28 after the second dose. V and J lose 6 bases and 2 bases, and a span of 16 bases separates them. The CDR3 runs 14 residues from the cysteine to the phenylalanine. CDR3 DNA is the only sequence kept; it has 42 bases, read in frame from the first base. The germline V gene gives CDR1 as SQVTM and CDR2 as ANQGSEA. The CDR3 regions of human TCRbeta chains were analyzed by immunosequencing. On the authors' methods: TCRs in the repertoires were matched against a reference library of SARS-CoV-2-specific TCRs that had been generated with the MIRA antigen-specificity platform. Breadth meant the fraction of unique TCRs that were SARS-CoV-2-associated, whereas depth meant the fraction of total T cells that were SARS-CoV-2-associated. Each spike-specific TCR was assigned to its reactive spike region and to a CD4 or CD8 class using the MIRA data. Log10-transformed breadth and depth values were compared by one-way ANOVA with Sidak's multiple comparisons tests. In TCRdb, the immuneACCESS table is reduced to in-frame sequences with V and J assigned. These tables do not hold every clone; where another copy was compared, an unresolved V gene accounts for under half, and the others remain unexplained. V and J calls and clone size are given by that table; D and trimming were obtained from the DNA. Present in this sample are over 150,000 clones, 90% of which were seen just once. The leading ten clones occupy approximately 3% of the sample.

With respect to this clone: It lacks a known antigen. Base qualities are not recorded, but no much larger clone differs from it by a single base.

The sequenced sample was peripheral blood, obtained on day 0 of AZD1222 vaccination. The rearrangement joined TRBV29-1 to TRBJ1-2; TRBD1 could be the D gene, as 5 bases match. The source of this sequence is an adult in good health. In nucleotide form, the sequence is TGCAGCGTCCCGGACTGGGGCGAGAACTATGGCTACACCTTC. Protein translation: CSVPDWGENYGYTF.